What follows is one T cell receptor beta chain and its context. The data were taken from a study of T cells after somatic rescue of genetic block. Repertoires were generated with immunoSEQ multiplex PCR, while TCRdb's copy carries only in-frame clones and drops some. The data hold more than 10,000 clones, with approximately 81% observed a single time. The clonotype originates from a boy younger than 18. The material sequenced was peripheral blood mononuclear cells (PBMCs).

CDR3: CASSLISTEAFF. The CDR3 DNA is TGTGCCAGCAGTCTAATAAGCACTGAAGCTTTCTTT. The J gene is TRBJ1-1, the V gene TRBV6-6, with unresolved D. Trimming pared 5 bases from V and 4 bases from J, leaving 8 bases between. This CDR3 has 12 amino acids. Germline V gives CDR1 MNHNY, CDR2 SVGAGI (reference sequence).